A selection of T cell receptor beta chains follows, all from one sample in a study of blood T cell repertoires in COVID-19. Generated by immunoSEQ multiplex PCR, the TCRdb table keeps only in-frame clones and is missing some. The data contain some 130,000 clones, around three quarters of them seen just once; the ten biggest clones take up 10% to 13%. Sequenced sample: peripheral blood. The origin of the receptors is a human donor in a cohort sampled during active COVID-19. The CDR3 runs from the conserved cysteine through the conserved F or W. A D gene is named only where the DNA matches it firmly. Clone size, where shown, is once, few, many, or a class for clones that have expanded.

v_call: TRBV10-3; clone_size: .; d_call: .; j_call: TRBJ2-3; cdr3_nt: TGTGCCATCAGTATCGGGGGCACAGATACGCAGTATTTT; cdr3_aa: CAISIGGTDTQYF
v_call: TRBV25-1; clone_size: .; d_call: .; j_call: TRBJ1-5; cdr3_nt: TGTGCCAGCAGTGACGATTTTAGTCAGCCCCAGCATTTT; cdr3_aa: CASSDDFSQPQHF
v_call: TRBV5-6; clone_size: .; d_call: .; j_call: TRBJ2-1; cdr3_nt: TGTGCCAGCAGCCGGACAGGGAGGGATGAGCAGTTCTTC; cdr3_aa: CASSRTGRDEQFF
v_call: TRBV2; clone_size: .; d_call: TRBD1; j_call: TRBJ1-3; cdr3_nt: TGTGCCAGCAGCCGGGACAGGGAGCCCGGAAACACCATATATTTT; cdr3_aa: CASSRDREPGNTIYF
v_call: TRBV5-6; clone_size: .; d_call: .; j_call: TRBJ1-5; cdr3_nt: TGTGCCAGCAGCCTACGACAGGTCAATCAGCCCCAGCATTTT; cdr3_aa: CASSLRQVNQPQHF
v_call: TRBV2; clone_size: few; d_call: TRBD1; j_call: TRBJ1-2; cdr3_nt: TGTGCCAGCAGTGAAGCCATGACCCGCAGGGGGTATGGCTACACCTTC; cdr3_aa: CASSEAMTRRGYGYTF
v_call: TRBV11-1; clone_size: .; d_call: TRBD1; j_call: TRBJ1-4; cdr3_nt: TGTGCCAGCAGACCTGACAGGGGGCCCCACGAAAAACTGTTTTTT; cdr3_aa: CASRPDRGPHEKLFF
v_call: TRBV19; clone_size: .; d_call: .; j_call: TRBJ1-2; cdr3_nt: TGTGCCAGTAGTATAGGGACAGAGAACTATGGCTACACCTTC; cdr3_aa: CASSIGTENYGYTF
v_call: TRBV30; clone_size: .; d_call: TRBD1; j_call: TRBJ1-1; cdr3_nt: TGTGCCTGGAGAACCGGGACAGGGGGCACTGAAGCTTTCTTT; cdr3_aa: CAWRTGTGGTEAFF
v_call: TRBV28; clone_size: .; d_call: .; j_call: TRBJ2-1; cdr3_nt: TGTGCCAGCAGAACTCCCTCAGGGGTCCCCTACAATGAGCAGTTCTTC; cdr3_aa: CASRTPSGVPYNEQFF
v_call: TRBV12-3/TRBV12-4; clone_size: .; d_call: .; j_call: TRBJ1-5; cdr3_nt: TGTGCCAGCAGACTCTATAGCAATCAGCCCCAGCATTTT; cdr3_aa: CASRLYSNQPQHF
v_call: TRBV10-1; clone_size: .; d_call: .; j_call: TRBJ2-2; cdr3_nt: TGCGCCAGCAGTGAGCCACAGGGTAACACCGGGGAGCTGTTTTTT; cdr3_aa: CASSEPQGNTGELFF
v_call: TRBV6-5; clone_size: .; d_call: .; j_call: TRBJ2-3; cdr3_nt: TGTGCCAGCAGTTACACCGGTGTTCGCACAGATACGCAGTATTTT; cdr3_aa: CASSYTGVRTDTQYF
v_call: TRBV29-1; clone_size: .; d_call: .; j_call: TRBJ1-2; cdr3_nt: TGCAGCGTTGAGGAACCCCGAGGCTATGGCTACACCTTC; cdr3_aa: CSVEEPRGYGYTF
v_call: TRBV6-4; clone_size: .; d_call: .; j_call: TRBJ2-3; cdr3_nt: TGTGCCAGCAGTGACTCTAATATTGCGGCAGATACGCAGTATTTT; cdr3_aa: CASSDSNIAADTQYF
v_call: TRBV9; clone_size: .; d_call: .; j_call: TRBJ2-7; cdr3_nt: TGTGCCAGCAGTTTCAGAGTGCGACTGCGAACCTACGAGCAGTACTTC; cdr3_aa: CASSFRVRLRTYEQYF
v_call: TRBV6-5; clone_size: .; d_call: TRBD2; j_call: TRBJ2-1; cdr3_nt: TGTGCCAGCAGTTCTAGCGGGGGGGCTTATGAGCAGTTCTTC; cdr3_aa: CASSSSGGAYEQFF
v_call: TRBV5-5; clone_size: .; d_call: TRBD1; j_call: TRBJ1-5; cdr3_nt: TGTGCCAGCAGCTCACGGGGTCGGCCAGGGGGCAAGCAGCCCCAGCATTTT; cdr3_aa: CASSSRGRPGGKQPQHF
v_call: TRBV11-2; clone_size: .; d_call: .; j_call: TRBJ2-7; cdr3_nt: TGTGCCAGCAGCTTAGGAGTTGACACCAACTACGAGCAGTACTTC; cdr3_aa: CASSLGVDTNYEQYF
v_call: TRBV2; clone_size: .; d_call: TRBD1; j_call: TRBJ1-1; cdr3_nt: TGTGCCAGCACCCTCACAGGGGTGAACACTGAAGCTTTCTTT; cdr3_aa: CASTLTGVNTEAFF
v_call: TRBV6-5; clone_size: few; d_call: TRBD1; j_call: TRBJ2-2; cdr3_nt: TGTGCCAGCAGCGGCAACAGGGGGCGCGCCGGGGAGCTGTTTTTT; cdr3_aa: CASSGNRGRAGELFF
v_call: TRBV5-4; clone_size: .; d_call: .; j_call: TRBJ2-3; cdr3_nt: TGTGCCAGCAGCTTGCTCTTGGGCAGGCACACAGATACGCAGTATTTT; cdr3_aa: CASSLLLGRHTDTQYF
v_call: TRBV7-8; clone_size: .; d_call: .; j_call: TRBJ2-5; cdr3_nt: TGTGCCAGCAGCTTAGGCCGACAGCAAGAGACCCAGTACTTC; cdr3_aa: CASSLGRQQETQYF
v_call: TRBV4-1; clone_size: .; d_call: TRBD2; j_call: TRBJ2-5; cdr3_nt: TGCGCCAGCAGCCTGTCGGGGACTAGCGGGGGGGCAGAGACCCAGTACTTC; cdr3_aa: CASSLSGTSGGAETQYF
v_call: TRBV6-6; clone_size: .; d_call: .; j_call: TRBJ2-7; cdr3_nt: TGTGCCAGCAGTTCCCTTGAGGAGCAGTACTTC; cdr3_aa: CASSSLEEQYF
v_call: TRBV5-4; clone_size: .; d_call: TRBD1; j_call: TRBJ1-6; cdr3_nt: TGTGCCAGCAGCTTGGGGACAGGAGATTCACCCCTCCACTTT; cdr3_aa: CASSLGTGDSPLHF
v_call: TRBV6-2/TRBV6-3; clone_size: .; d_call: TRBD2; j_call: TRBJ2-1; cdr3_nt: TGTGCCAGCAGTTACTCGATGCTAGCGGGGGGGCGCCGGAATGAGCAGTTCTTC; cdr3_aa: CASSYSMLAGGRRNEQFF
v_call: TRBV28; clone_size: once; d_call: TRBD1; j_call: TRBJ1-5; cdr3_nt: TGTGCCAGCAGTTTTAGGGACAGGGGAAGCAATCAGCCCCAGCATTTT; cdr3_aa: CASSFRDRGSNQPQHF
v_call: TRBV2; clone_size: .; d_call: .; j_call: TRBJ2-7; cdr3_nt: TGTGCCAGCAGTGACGACAGGCCCTGGGCCTACGAGCAGTACTTC; cdr3_aa: CASSDDRPWAYEQYF
v_call: TRBV28; clone_size: .; d_call: .; j_call: TRBJ1-5; cdr3_nt: TGTGCCAGCAGTGCGCGACAGATAGAGCAGCCCCAGCATTTT; cdr3_aa: CASSARQIEQPQHF
v_call: TRBV9; clone_size: .; d_call: TRBD1; j_call: TRBJ2-7; cdr3_nt: TGTGCCAGCAGCGTAGGGACAGGGTCTATAGGGCAGTACTTC; cdr3_aa: CASSVGTGSIGQYF
v_call: TRBV28; clone_size: .; d_call: TRBD1; j_call: TRBJ1-5; cdr3_nt: TGTGCCACACACGGGACAGCATATCAGCCCCAGCATTTT; cdr3_aa: CATHGTAYQPQHF
v_call: TRBV18; clone_size: .; d_call: TRBD2; j_call: TRBJ2-3; cdr3_nt: TGTGCCAGCTCACCCCTCGGTAATAGCGGGGGCGTTTATACGCAGTATTTT; cdr3_aa: CASSPLGNSGGVYTQYF
v_call: TRBV5-1; clone_size: once; d_call: .; j_call: TRBJ1-2; cdr3_nt: TGCGCCAGCAGCTTTACACCTATCGGGATCTTAAACAACTATGGCTACACCTTC; cdr3_aa: CASSFTPIGILNNYGYTF